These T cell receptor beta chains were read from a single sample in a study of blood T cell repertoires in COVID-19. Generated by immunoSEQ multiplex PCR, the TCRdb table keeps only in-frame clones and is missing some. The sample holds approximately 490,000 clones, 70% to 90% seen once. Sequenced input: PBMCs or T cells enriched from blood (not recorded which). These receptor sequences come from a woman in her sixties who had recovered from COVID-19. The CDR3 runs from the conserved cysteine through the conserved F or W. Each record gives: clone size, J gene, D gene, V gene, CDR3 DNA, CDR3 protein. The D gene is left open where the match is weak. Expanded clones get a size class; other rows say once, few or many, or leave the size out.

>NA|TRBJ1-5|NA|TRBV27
TGTGCCTCCTCTGTGAGCAATCAGCCCCAGCATTTT
CASSVSNQPQHF
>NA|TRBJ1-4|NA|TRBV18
TGTGCCAGCTCCGCGAGGGAGGATGAAAAACTGTTTTTT
CASSAREDEKLFF
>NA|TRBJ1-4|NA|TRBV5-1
TGCGCCAGCAGCCCGAGGCCGGGGGCAACTAATGAAAAACTGTTTTTT
CASSPRPGATNEKLFF
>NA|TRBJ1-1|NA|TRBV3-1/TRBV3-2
TGTGCCAGCAGCCTACGGGGTGTAGAGGGGAGGGCTTTCTTT
CASSLRGVEGRAFF
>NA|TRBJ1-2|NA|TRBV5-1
TGCGCCAGCAGCTTGGGACAGGCACAAGGGTATGGCTACACCTTC
CASSLGQAQGYGYTF
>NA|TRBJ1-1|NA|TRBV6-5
TGTGCCAGCAGTCCCGGGTGGACAGCGAACACTGAAGCTTTCTTT
CASSPGWTANTEAFF
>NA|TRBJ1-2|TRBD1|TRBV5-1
TGCGCCAGCAGCATAACAGGGGGCGTTTCGTATGGCTACACCTTC
CASSITGGVSYGYTF
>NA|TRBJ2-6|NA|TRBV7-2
TGTGCCAGCAGCTTGTATGTGGGGCCTGGGGCCAACGTCCTGACTTTC
CASSLYVGPGANVLTF
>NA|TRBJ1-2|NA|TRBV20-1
TGCAGTGCTAGTCCTCCTAACTATGGCTACACCTTC
CSASPPNYGYTF
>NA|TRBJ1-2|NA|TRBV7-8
TGTGCCAGCAGCATTGCAGGGGAGGGTTATGGCTACACCTTC
CASSIAGEGYGYTF
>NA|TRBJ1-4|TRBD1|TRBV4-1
TGCGCCAGCAGCCACGGTCCCGGGACAGGGCTTCATAATGAAAAACTGTTTTTT
CASSHGPGTGLHNEKLFF
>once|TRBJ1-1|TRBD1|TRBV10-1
TGCGCCAGCAGACGACAGGGTTTGAACACTGAAGCTTTCTTT
CASRRQGLNTEAFF
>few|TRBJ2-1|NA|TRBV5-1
TGCGCCAGCAGCTTGGGTCCCCAGGGGAATGAGCAGTTCTTC
CASSLGPQGNEQFF
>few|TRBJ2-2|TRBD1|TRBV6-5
TGTGCCAGCAGTATTCGACAGGGAAGGACCGGGGAGCTGTTTTTT
CASSIRQGRTGELFF
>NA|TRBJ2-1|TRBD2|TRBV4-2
TGTGCCAGCAGCCAAGATACGGGGGGTCGATTAAGCTCCTACAATGAGCAGTTCTTC
CASSQDTGGRLSSYNEQFF
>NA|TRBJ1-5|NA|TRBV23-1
TGCGCCAGCAGTCAAGCTCAGGGTAGGCCCCAGCATTTT
CASSQAQGRPQHF
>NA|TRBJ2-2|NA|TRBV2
TGTGCCAGCAGTACCAGGACTGGGGTGCCCGGGGAGCTGTTTTTT
CASSTRTGVPGELFF
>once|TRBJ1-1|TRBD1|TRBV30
TGTGCCTGGGACAGGGGAAGGGGCGGTGAAGCTTTCTTT
CAWDRGRGGEAFF
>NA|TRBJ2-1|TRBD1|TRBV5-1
TGCGCCAGCAGCCTCCGGGACAGCCTTTACAATGAGCAGTTCTTC
CASSLRDSLYNEQFF
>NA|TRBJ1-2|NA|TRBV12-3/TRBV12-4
TGTGCCGGGTGGGAGAGAGGCTATGGCTACACCTTC
CAGWERGYGYTF
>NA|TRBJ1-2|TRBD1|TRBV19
TGTGCCAGTGTCGACAGGGCCTATGGCTACACCTTC
CASVDRAYGYTF
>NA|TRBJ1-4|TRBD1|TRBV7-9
TGTGCCAGCAGCCCCGGACAGGGAGTCGAAAAACTGTTTTTT
CASSPGQGVEKLFF
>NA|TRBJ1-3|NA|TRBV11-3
TGTGCCAGCAGCTTACTTCTCAGGGACTCTGGAAACACCATATATTTT
CASSLLLRDSGNTIYF
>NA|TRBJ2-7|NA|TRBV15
TGTGCCACCAGCAGTAGCACAAACTCCTACGAGCAGTACTTC
CATSSSTNSYEQYF
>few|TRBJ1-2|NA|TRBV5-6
TGTGCCAGCAGCTTGAACAGAAACTATGGCTACACCTTC
CASSLNRNYGYTF
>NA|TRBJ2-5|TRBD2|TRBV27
TGTGCCAGCAGTTTAGCGCGGGGGGACGAGACCCAGTACTTC
CASSLARGDETQYF
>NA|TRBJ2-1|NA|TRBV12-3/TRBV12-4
TGTGCCAGCAAGACAGGATCTTACAATGAGCAGTTCTTC
CASKTGSYNEQFF
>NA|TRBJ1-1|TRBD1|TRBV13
TGTGCCAGCAGCTTAAGAGGGGGCTGGGGCACTGAAGCTTTCTTT
CASSLRGGWGTEAFF
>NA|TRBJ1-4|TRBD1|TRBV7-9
TGTGCCAGCAGCCCAGGACAGGGAGGTAGAGCAACTAATGAAAAACTGTTTTTT
CASSPGQGGRATNEKLFF
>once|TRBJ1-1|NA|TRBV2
TGTGCCAGCGAAGACAGGCCCACTGAAGCTTTCTTT
CASEDRPTEAFF
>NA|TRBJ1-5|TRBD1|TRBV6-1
TGTGCCAGCAGTGAAGTACAGGGGTTTAGGAATCAGCCCCAGCATTTT
CASSEVQGFRNQPQHF